This T cell receptor (beta chain) stems from a study of T-cell memory formation after mild COVID-19. The table lists this clonotype with a few counts. The target antigen is unknown. TCRalpha and TCRbeta libraries used 5'RACE with constant-segment primers and UMIs. TCRdb ran MiXCR on the 5' RACE reads and lists one entry per CDR3 protein. The repertoire holds 300,000 to 400,000 distinct CDR3 sequences, with approximately 15% as singletons. V dropped 0 bases and J dropped 1 base, with 16 bases sitting between them. Germline V CDR1 and CDR2: SGDLS, YYNGEE. The CDR3 contains 17 residues. Findings and limits, study-wide: Clones that shrank (day 15 to 85) were balanced CD4/CD8, whereas later expanders leaned CD4+.

The sample was PBMCs or a T cell subset sorted from them (not recorded which). This rearrangement joins TRBV9 to TRBJ2-5, with a weak D call TRBD1 (5 bases). This TCR was sampled from a young man who had mild COVID-19 (a few samples of this study predate the infection). Cell type and time point are not known. The CDR3: CASSVASDSRGQETQYF. CDR3 DNA: TGTGCCAGCAGCGTAGCTTCTGACAGTAGGGGCCAAGAGACCCAGTACTTC.